The clone carrying this TCR beta chain was seen many times. Its antigen is currently unknown. The authors produced cDNA by 5'RACE using 10-nucleotide random UMIs. A single run covered 15-18 subjects with over 190 million TCR-beta sequences. TCRdb re-called the 5' RACE reads through MiXCR, storing one row per CDR3 protein. This sample has about 59,000 distinct CDR3 sequences, with approximately 12% found just once. J gave up 5 bases and V 5 bases, and 6 bases lay outside the gene matches. The CDR3 length is 15 residues. Per germline, CDR1 SEHNR and CDR2 FQNEAQ (reference sequence). This sample was included in a study of neurological immune-mediated disorders. General study results and limits: The most TCR clonal expansion was seen in HTLV-1-associated myelopathy, and the least was seen in multiple sclerosis, which fell below healthy controls. Across subjects, expanded clones had no CDR3 amino acid sequences in common, pointing to private repertoires in all groups.

Sequencing was carried out using PBMCs. The sequence was collected from a woman aged 55-69 years with HTLV-1-associated myelopathy (HAM/TSP). The chain carries TRBV7-9 and TRBJ2-1; 10 bases match TRBD2. CDR3 nucleotides: TGTGCCAGCAGCCCCGGGACTAGCGCCCACAATGAGCAGTTCTTC. It codes for CASSPGTSAHNEQFF.